The clone carrying this T cell receptor (beta chain) occurred a few times. Its antigen is undetermined. The sample originates from a study of T cells in localized non-small cell lung cancer. Clones were read by immunoSEQ multiplex PCR, and TCRdb kept only the in-frame ones, dropping some. The repertoire holds more than 1,500 clones, with around 24% as singletons. Study outcomes and limitations: Overall survival was longer when the density of T cells in the blood was higher. Among the tissues sampled, uninvolved adjacent lung had the highest T cell clonality, above tumor. Adjacent lung had a median 57 of the 100 largest tumor clones. Because sequencing included only one region (of the tumor), heterogeneity remains possible.

Sequencing used lung tumor tissue, obtained before any cancer treatment. The TCR was taken from a female donor of 60 years or more with stage I lung adenocarcinoma.

CDR3 coding DNA: TGTGCCAGCAGCTCTGCCCTGTTAGCGGCCCTTGGGAATGAGCAGTTCTTC. Amino acid sequence: CASSSALLAALGNEQFF. The chain is built from TRBV11-3 and TRBJ2-1; a weak D match, TRBD2 (6 bases). From germline, CDR1 is SGHNT and CDR2 YENEEA. The CDR3 covers 17 residues. Trimming took 4 bases from V and 7 from J, leaving 23 bases between them.